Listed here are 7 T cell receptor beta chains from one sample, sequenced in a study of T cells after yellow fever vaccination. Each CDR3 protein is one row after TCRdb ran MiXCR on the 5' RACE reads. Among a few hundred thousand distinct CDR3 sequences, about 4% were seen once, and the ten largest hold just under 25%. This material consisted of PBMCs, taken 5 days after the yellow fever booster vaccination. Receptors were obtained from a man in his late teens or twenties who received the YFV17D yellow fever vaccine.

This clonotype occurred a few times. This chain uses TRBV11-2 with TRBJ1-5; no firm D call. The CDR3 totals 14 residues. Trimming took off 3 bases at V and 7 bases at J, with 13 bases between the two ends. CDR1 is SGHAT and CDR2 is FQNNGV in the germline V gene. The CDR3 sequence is CASSFGSKGQPQHF. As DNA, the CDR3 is TGTGCCAGCAGCTTCGGGTCAAAGGGCCAGCCCCAGCATTTT.

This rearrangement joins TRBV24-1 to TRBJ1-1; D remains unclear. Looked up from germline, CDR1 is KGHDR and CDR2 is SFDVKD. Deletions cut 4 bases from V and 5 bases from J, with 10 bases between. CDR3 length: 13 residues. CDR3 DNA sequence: TGTGCCACCAGTGAGCCAGGAGGGACTGAAGCTTTCTTT. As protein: CATSEPGGTEAFF.

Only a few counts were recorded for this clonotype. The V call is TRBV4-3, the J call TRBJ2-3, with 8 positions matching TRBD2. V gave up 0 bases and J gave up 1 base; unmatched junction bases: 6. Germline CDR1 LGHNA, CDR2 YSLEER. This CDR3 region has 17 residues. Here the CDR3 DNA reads TGCGCCAGCAGCCAAGACCCCAGAGCGGGGGGCACAGATACGCAGTATTTT. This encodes CASSQDPRAGGTDTQYF.

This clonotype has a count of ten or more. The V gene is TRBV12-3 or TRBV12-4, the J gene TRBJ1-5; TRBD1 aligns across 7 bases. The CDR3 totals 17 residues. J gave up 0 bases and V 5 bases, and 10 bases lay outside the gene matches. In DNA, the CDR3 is TGTGCCAGCAGTCCCCGGAGAGGGGGCTTTAGCAATCAGCCCCAGCATTTT. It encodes CASSPRRGGFSNQPQHF.

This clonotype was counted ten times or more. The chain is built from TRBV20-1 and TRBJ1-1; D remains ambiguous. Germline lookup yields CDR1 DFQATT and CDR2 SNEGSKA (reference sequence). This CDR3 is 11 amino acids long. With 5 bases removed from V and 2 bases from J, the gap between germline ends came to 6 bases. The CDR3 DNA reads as TGCAGTGCTCCCCTAAACACTGAAGCTTTCTTT. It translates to CSAPLNTEAFF.

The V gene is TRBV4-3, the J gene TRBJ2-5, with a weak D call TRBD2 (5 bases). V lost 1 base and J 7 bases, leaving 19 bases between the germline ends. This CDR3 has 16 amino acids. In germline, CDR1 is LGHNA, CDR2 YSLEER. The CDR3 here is CASSQVGSPGGGTQYF. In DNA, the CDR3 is TGCGCCAGCAGCCAAGTCGGATCCCCAGGCGGAGGGACCCAGTACTTC.

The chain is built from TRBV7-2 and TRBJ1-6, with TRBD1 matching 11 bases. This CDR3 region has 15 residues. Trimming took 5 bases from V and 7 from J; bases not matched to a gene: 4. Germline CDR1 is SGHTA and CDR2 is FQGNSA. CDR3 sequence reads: CASSRTGGWNSPLHF. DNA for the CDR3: TGTGCCAGCAGCCGGACAGGGGGCTGGAATTCACCCCTCCACTTT.